These T cell receptor beta chains were read from a single sample in a study of blood T cell repertoires in COVID-19. The table came from immunoSEQ multiplex PCR; TCRdb's copy has only in-frame clones and leaves some out. Of 250,000 to 350,000 clones in the sample, approximately 90% were seen once. The material sequenced was PBMCs or T cells enriched from blood (not recorded which). The receptors stem from a woman in her twenties or thirties who had recovered from COVID-19. Both conserved end residues are part of each CDR3. D genes are given only for firm matches. The size field is filled for only some rows; it gives once, few, many or a size class.

TRBV13,TRBJ2-6,NA,TRBD1,TGTGCCAGCAGCCCTTCACCGGGACAGGTCCCGGGGGGGGCCAACGTCCTGACTTTC,CASSPSPGQVPGGANVLTF
TRBV11-2,TRBJ2-7,NA,TRBD1,TGTGCCAGCAGCTTAGATTCTGGACAGGGGGCTTTCTACGAGCAGTACTTC,CASSLDSGQGAFYEQYF
TRBV9,TRBJ2-3,NA,TRBD2,TGTGCCAGCAGTGCCCCGAGTAGTTCTAGCGGGGGCCGTCGCACAGATACGCAGTATTTT,CASSAPSSSSGGRRTDTQYF
TRBV30,TRBJ2-1,NA,TRBD1,TGTGCCTGGAGTGCCGGGACAGCGATTAATGAGCAGTTCTTC,CAWSAGTAINEQFF
TRBV3-1/TRBV3-2,TRBJ1-1,NA,TRBD1,TGTGCCAGCAGCCAACGGCAGGGGGCTAGCGTGGCTTTCTTT,CASSQRQGASVAFF
TRBV3-1/TRBV3-2,TRBJ1-3,NA,TRBD1,TGTGCCAGCAGCCAGAGACAGACAGGGTTCGGAAACACCATATATTTT,CASSQRQTGFGNTIYF
TRBV29-1,TRBJ2-7,NA,TRBD2,TGCAGCGTTCAACCGGGACTAGCGGGGAGCTCCTACGAGCAGTACTTC,CSVQPGLAGSSYEQYF
TRBV12-3/TRBV12-4,TRBJ2-3,NA,TRBD1,TGTGCCAGCAGCCGGACAGGTCAAACGCAGTATTTT,CASSRTGQTQYF
TRBV5-1,TRBJ2-1,once,TRBD2,TGCGCCAGCAGTGTCCTAGCGGGGGATTACAATGAGCAGTTCTTC,CASSVLAGDYNEQFF
TRBV6-2/TRBV6-3,TRBJ1-1,NA,TRBD1,TGTGCCAGCAGTTACTCTAGAGGACAGGATGAAGCTTTCTTT,CASSYSRGQDEAFF
TRBV4-3,TRBJ1-3,few,TRBD1,TGCGCCAGCAGCCGGGACAGGGGGCGGGAAAACACCATATATTTT,CASSRDRGRENTIYF
TRBV15,TRBJ1-4,NA,TRBD1,TGTGCCACCAGCACAGGTCGGGACAGGGGCGAAAAACTGTTTTTT,CATSTGRDRGEKLFF
TRBV5-1,TRBJ2-7,few,NA,TGCGCCAGCAGACTGGCGGGTAACGAGCAGTACTTC,CASRLAGNEQYF
TRBV3-1/TRBV3-2,TRBJ2-7,many,NA,TGTGCCAGCAGCCCCGACAACTCCTACGAGCAGTACTTC,CASSPDNSYEQYF
TRBV15,TRBJ1-1,few,NA,TGTGCCACCAGCAGAGCGGGGGACACTGAAGCTTTCTTT,CATSRAGDTEAFF
TRBV30,TRBJ2-7,once,NA,TGTGCCTGGAGTGTAACGGGGTCGAGCGAGCAGTACTTC,CAWSVTGSSEQYF
TRBV5-8,TRBJ1-4,NA,NA,TGTGCCAGCAGCAAGGGACTCACTTCAACTAATGAAAAACTGTTTTTT,CASSKGLTSTNEKLFF
TRBV5-4,TRBJ2-3,NA,TRBD2,TGTGCCAGCAGCCGTACTAGCGCCCGCACAGATACGCAGTATTTT,CASSRTSARTDTQYF
TRBV6-5,TRBJ2-3,once,TRBD1,TGTGCCACTTCGGACAGGCGGGTTGGGACAGATACGCAGTATTTT,CATSDRRVGTDTQYF
TRBV6-1,TRBJ2-7,once,TRBD2,TGTGCCAGCAGTGAGATCCAGTCTAGCGGCTACGAGCAGTACTTC,CASSEIQSSGYEQYF
TRBV5-8,TRBJ2-1,NA,NA,TGTGCCAGCAGCCACTCCGGTTATGAGCAGTTCTTC,CASSHSGYEQFF
TRBV10-3,TRBJ2-1,NA,TRBD2,TGTGCCATCAGTGACCCCGGGACTAGCGTCTATGAGCAGTTCTTC,CAISDPGTSVYEQFF
TRBV6-5,TRBJ1-5,NA,NA,TGTGCCAGCAGTTCAGGGATGACGGGTCAGCCCCAGCATTTT,CASSSGMTGQPQHF
TRBV6-5,TRBJ2-7,NA,TRBD2,TGTGCCAGCACTGTGACTAGCGGGGGGCCCTACGAGCAGTACTTC,CASTVTSGGPYEQYF
TRBV19,TRBJ2-7,NA,NA,TGTGCCAGTAGTGCTTCACAGGGTACCTACGAGCAGTACTTC,CASSASQGTYEQYF
TRBV2,TRBJ2-1,once,NA,TGTGCCAGCAAGGCTAGTGTGGCGAACAATGAGCAGTTCTTC,CASKASVANNEQFF
TRBV4-3,TRBJ2-7,NA,TRBD1,TGCGCCAGCAGCCGCTCGACAGGGGGTATCGACGAGCAGTACTTC,CASSRSTGGIDEQYF
TRBV27,TRBJ1-6,once,TRBD1,TGTGCCAGCAGTTTAGCCAGGGGGTATAATTCACCCCTCCACTTT,CASSLARGYNSPLHF
TRBV4-3,TRBJ2-7,few,NA,TGCGCCAGCAGCCAAGATCCGGGAAACAACTACGAGCAGTACTTC,CASSQDPGNNYEQYF
TRBV5-1,TRBJ2-5,NA,TRBD1,TGCGCCAGCAGCGCGGGACAGGTCGAAGAGACCCAGTACTTC,CASSAGQVEETQYF
TRBV6-4,TRBJ2-7,NA,TRBD2,TGTGCCAGCAGTGCCCCCCCCTTCCTGGCGGGGGGCTACGAGCAGTACTTC,CASSAPPFLAGGYEQYF
TRBV30,TRBJ1-6,NA,NA,TGTGCCTGGAGCACTATCGTTACAGGCAATTCACCCCTCCACTTT,CAWSTIVTGNSPLHF
TRBV10-3,TRBJ1-6,NA,NA,TGTGCCATCAGTAAGGACAGTAATAATTCACCCCTCCACTTT,CAISKDSNNSPLHF
TRBV9,TRBJ1-1,NA,NA,TGTGCCAGCAGCGTAGATGGGCTTGGGAACACTGAAGCTTTCTTT,CASSVDGLGNTEAFF
TRBV19,TRBJ1-6,NA,NA,TGTGCCAGTAACGCCCAGGCGCGCTATTCACCCCTCCACTTT,CASNAQARYSPLHF
TRBV19,TRBJ2-6,NA,NA,TGTGCCAGTAGTATAGACCCCCTGGGGGCCGGGGCCAACGTCCTGACTTTC,CASSIDPLGAGANVLTF
TRBV4-1,TRBJ1-1,NA,TRBD1,TGCGCCAGCAGCCAAGGGCTCGGACAGGCCCAGAACACTGAAGCTTTCTTT,CASSQGLGQAQNTEAFF
TRBV19,TRBJ2-3,NA,TRBD1,TGTGCCAGTAGTCCCCGGTATGGACAGGGGGCAGATACGCAGTATTTT,CASSPRYGQGADTQYF
TRBV7-2,TRBJ1-2,few,NA,TGTGCCAGCGGCTGGGGCTACTATGGCTACACCTTC,CASGWGYYGYTF
TRBV6-5,TRBJ1-1,NA,NA,TGTGCCAGCAGTTCCACAACTGAAGCTTTCTTT,CASSSTTEAFF
TRBV28,TRBJ2-1,NA,TRBD2,TGTGCCAGCACTCCTTTCGCGGGGGGGACGGGAGAGCAGTTCTTC,CASTPFAGGTGEQFF
TRBV3-1/TRBV3-2,TRBJ2-1,NA,TRBD2,TGTGCCAGCAGAATACCGGGACTAGCGGGGGGGCGATTATTCTTC,CASRIPGLAGGRLFF
TRBV6-5,TRBJ2-3,NA,NA,TGTGCCAGCTTGGCTAGCTATACGCAGTATTTT,CASLASYTQYF
TRBV7-3,TRBJ2-1,NA,TRBD1,TGTGCCAGCAGCTTACTGCCGAGACAGGGGGCTTACAATGAGCAGTTCTTC,CASSLLPRQGAYNEQFF
TRBV10-3,TRBJ2-3,once,TRBD2,TGTGCCATCAGTGGTGGAGCGGGGGCCGGAGATACGCAGTATTTT,CAISGGAGAGDTQYF
TRBV5-1,TRBJ2-3,NA,NA,TGCGCCAGCAGCTTGGCAGGGGATACGCAGTATTTT,CASSLAGDTQYF
TRBV25-1,TRBJ1-4,few,NA,TGTGCCAGCAGTGTCTCGGACGGGGAGGGGGAAAAACTGTTTTTT,CASSVSDGEGEKLFF
TRBV30,TRBJ2-7,NA,NA,TGTGCCTGGACAGGGCGGGACTACGAGCAGTACTTC,CAWTGRDYEQYF
TRBV25-1,TRBJ2-5,NA,NA,TGTGCCAGCAGTGAATACAGGCAGACCCAGTACTTC,CASSEYRQTQYF
TRBV4-1,TRBJ2-3,NA,TRBD2,TGCGCCAGCAGCCAAGGAGCGGGGGCGACAGATACGCAGTATTTT,CASSQGAGATDTQYF
TRBV7-6,TRBJ2-1,NA,TRBD2,TGTGCCAGCAGCCCCGCCGGGACTAGCGGCGATGAGCAGTTCTTC,CASSPAGTSGDEQFF
TRBV30,TRBJ2-7,NA,NA,TGTGCCTGGGCAGAGGACTACGAGCAGTACTTC,CAWAEDYEQYF
TRBV5-4,TRBJ1-2,NA,NA,TGTGCCAGCAGCTCCCCGGGAAGGAGGTATGGCTACACCTTC,CASSSPGRRYGYTF
TRBV4-1,TRBJ2-3,NA,TRBD2,TGCGCCAGCAGCCAACCGGGGGGGCGGATTACAGATACGCAGTATTTT,CASSQPGGRITDTQYF
TRBV7-2,TRBJ2-6,once,TRBD2,TGTGCCAGCAGCTTAATGGCTAGCGGGGGCCACTCTGGGGCCAACGTCCTGACTTTC,CASSLMASGGHSGANVLTF
TRBV7-2,TRBJ2-7,few,NA,TGTGCCACCCGGGGGGCAGGGTTATACGAGCAGTACTTC,CATRGAGLYEQYF
TRBV30,TRBJ1-2,NA,TRBD1,TGTGCCTGGAGTCCCATAGGGCGACAGGGATATAATGGCTACACCTTC,CAWSPIGRQGYNGYTF
TRBV7-2,TRBJ2-1,NA,TRBD2,TGTGCCAGCAGCTGGAGTAGGGGCGGGGGCTCCTACAATGAGCAGTTCTTC,CASSWSRGGGSYNEQFF
TRBV5-1,TRBJ2-1,NA,TRBD1,TGCGCCAGCAGCCCCGGGACAGGGGTTTACAATGAGCAGTTCTTC,CASSPGTGVYNEQFF